The clone carrying this T cell receptor beta chain was observed a few times. Its antigen is not known. This specimen comes from a study of Graves' ophthalmopathy and Graves' hyperthyroidism. Study-wide results and limits: Sensitivity of over 60% and specificity of 72.22% were achieved by the model that predicted ophthalmopathy progression.

Amplification from RNA transcripts yielded the TCR beta CDR3 regions. The first-round RT-PCR employed HTBI primers together with the Qiagen OneStep RT-PCR kit. A multiplex PCR was then performed as the second round. TCRdb reanalysed the multiplex PCR reads using MiXCR and keeps one entry per CDR3 protein. This table has some 750,000 distinct CDR3 sequences, approximately 40% appearing once. The source of the PBMCs was roughly 10 ml of fresh peripheral blood. Germline loops: CDR1 SNHLY, CDR2 FYNNEI. V shed 5 bases and J shed 1 base, with 15 bases lying between them. This CDR3 contains 17 residues. The source of this sequence is an adult man with Graves' ophthalmopathy. The sequenced sample consisted of peripheral blood. The chain carries TRBV2 and TRBJ2-6; D is unresolved. The CDR3 spells CASSTPKSESGANVLTF. The DNA for the CDR3 is TGTGCCAGCAGTACCCCGAAATCTGAGTCTGGGGCCAACGTCCTGACTTTC.